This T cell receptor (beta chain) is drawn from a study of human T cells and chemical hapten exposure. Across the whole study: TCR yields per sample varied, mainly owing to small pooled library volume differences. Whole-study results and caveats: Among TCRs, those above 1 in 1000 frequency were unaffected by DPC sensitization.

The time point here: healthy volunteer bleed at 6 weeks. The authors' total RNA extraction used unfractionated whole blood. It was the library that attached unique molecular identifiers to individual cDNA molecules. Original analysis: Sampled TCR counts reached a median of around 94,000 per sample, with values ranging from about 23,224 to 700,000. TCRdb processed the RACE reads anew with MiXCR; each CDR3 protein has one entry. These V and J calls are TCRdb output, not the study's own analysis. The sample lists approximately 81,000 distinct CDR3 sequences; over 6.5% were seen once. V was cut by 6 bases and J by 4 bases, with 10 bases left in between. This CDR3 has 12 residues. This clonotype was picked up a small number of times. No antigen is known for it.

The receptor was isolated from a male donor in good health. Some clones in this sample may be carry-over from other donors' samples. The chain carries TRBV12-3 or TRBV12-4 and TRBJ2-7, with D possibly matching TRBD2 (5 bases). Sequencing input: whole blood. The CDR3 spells CASSPERYEQYF. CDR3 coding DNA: TGTGCCAGCAGCCCAGAGCGGTACGAGCAGTACTTC.